Shown below are 24 T cell receptor beta chains from a single sample sequenced in a study of vaccination effects on CD4 cells after COVID-19. Sequencing was performed with immunoSEQ multiplex PCR; in TCRdb, only in-frame clones are kept and a portion is missing. The sample contains approximately 65,000 clones, 74% of which appear only once. The ViraFEST assay expanded antigen-specific CD4+ T cells with viral peptide pools before sequencing. CD4+ T cells were isolated after about eleven days of culture. Participants completed two doses of the BNT162b2 or mRNA-1273 vaccine. These receptors are not linked to any known antigen. Material: CD4+ T cells from PBMCs cultured with HCoV-229E spike peptides, obtained after COVID-19 vaccination. These receptors were collected from a human donor who received a COVID-19 vaccine.

This chain uses TRBV12-5 with TRBJ2-2; D is perhaps TRBD1 (6 bases). Germline values: CDR1 LGHNT, CDR2 FRNRAP. The CDR3 has 18 amino acids. V was pared by 1 base and J by 0 bases, with 15 bases between. The CDR3 protein is CASGLGKGQPTNTGELFF. In DNA, the CDR3 is TGTGCTAGTGGTTTGGGGAAGGGACAACCGACGAACACCGGGGAGCTGTTTTTT. The variable domain in full, completed from reference TRBV12-5 and TRBJ2-2, reads DARVTQTPRHKVTEMGQEVTMRCQPILGHNTVFWYRQTMMQGLELLAYFRNRAPLDDSGMPKDRFSAEMPDATLATLKIQPSEPRDSAVYFCASGLGKGQPTNTGELFFGEGSRLTVL.

This chain links TRBV19 with TRBJ1-2; TRBD1 aligns across 7 bases. The CDR3 contains 14 residues. Germline V lookup: CDR1 LNHDA, CDR2 SQIVND (reference sequence). Unmatched junction bases numbered 3, after V lost 4 bases and J lost 1 base. CDR3 amino acids: CASSRDSLNYGYTF. In nucleotides, the CDR3 is TGTGCCAGTAGTAGGGACAGCCTTAACTATGGCTACACCTTC.

The chain has TRBV18 and TRBJ2-2; a possible D gene is TRBD2 (6 bases). V dropped 6 bases and J dropped 3 bases, with 17 bases sitting between them. The germline V gene has CDR1 KGHSH and CDR2 LQKENI. The CDR3 totals 16 residues. The CDR3 loop is CASSRGGGVDTGELFF. In DNA, the CDR3 is TGTGCCAGCTCCCGCGGTGGAGGGGTCGACACCGGGGAGCTGTTTTTT.

The J gene is TRBJ2-5, the V gene TRBV24-1; TRBD2 agrees at 13 bases. J gave up 6 bases and V 9 bases, and 9 bases lay outside the gene matches. Germline V gene lookup returns CDR1 KGHDR and CDR2 SFDVKD. The CDR3 runs 15 residues. The CDR3 sequence: CATQKGTSGVKTQYF. As DNA, the CDR3 is TGTGCCACCCAGAAAGGGACTAGCGGGGTTAAGACCCAGTACTTC.

This clone was picked up a small number of times. The chain uses TRBV2 and TRBJ2-4, with 10 bases lining up with TRBD1. The length of the CDR3 is 16 residues. J gave up 9 bases and V 6 bases, and 14 bases lay outside the gene matches. The V gene's germline CDR1 is SNHLY and CDR2 FYNNEI. The DNA of the CDR3 is TGTGCCAGCAGCGGGGGCCCGGGACAGGGGAAGAGCATTCAGTACTTC. Its protein is CASSGGPGQGKSIQYF.

The chain recombines TRBV6-2 or TRBV6-3 with TRBJ1-3; 8 bases line up with TRBD1. Germline assignment: CDR1 MNHEY and CDR2 SVGEGT. With 5 bases clipped from V and 4 bases from J, the junction kept 7 bases outside the gene matches. This CDR3 has 15 amino acids. The DNA for the CDR3 is TGTGCCAGCAGTCCCGCAGGGGGCGGAGGAAACACCATATATTTT. It translates to CASSPAGGGGNTIYF.

The rearrangement joins TRBV29-1 to TRBJ1-4; D is ambiguous. The CDR3 runs to 13 residues. Germline V gene sequence: CDR1 SQVTM, CDR2 ANQGSEA. V was clipped by 7 bases and J by 4 bases, with 13 bases between them. CDR3 DNA sequence: TGCAGCGGATCCGACGGGATTAATGAAAAACTGTTTTTT. It specifies CSGSDGINEKLFF.

The genes are TRBV6-6 and TRBJ1-1; D not certain. Germline V gene data show CDR1 as MNHNY and CDR2 as SVGAGI (reference sequence). The V gene lost 7 bases and the J gene lost 0 bases, with 15 bases spanning the gap. This CDR3 is built from 15 residues. The CDR3 DNA reads TGTGCCAGCATCCCCTCGGAGGGTCTGAACACTGAAGCTTTCTTT. Protein product: CASIPSEGLNTEAFF.

The J gene is TRBJ1-4, the V gene TRBV19; D is unclear. The CDR3 runs to 16 residues. V was shortened by 7 bases and J by 8 bases, with 23 bases between the two germline ends. Germline CDR1 and CDR2: LNHDA and SQIVND (reference sequence). The CDR3 nucleotides read TGTGCCAGTATTGCCCGCTCGGGGAGGTTAGAAGAAAAACTGTTTTTT. Translated, it gives CASIARSGRLEEKLFF.

This clone has just a few counts. The V call is TRBV19, the J call TRBJ2-5; D is possibly TRBD2 (5 bases). Germline V gives CDR1 LNHDA, CDR2 SQIVND (reference sequence). Trimming removed 3 bases from V and 5 bases from J, with 13 bases in between. This CDR3 spans 14 amino acids. CDR3: CASSMPGMRETQYF. DNA for the CDR3: TGTGCCAGTAGTATGCCGGGGATGAGGGAGACCCAGTACTTC.

This clone turned up a few times. The CDR3 bases are TGTGCCAGCAGCTTAGACAGGGGAAACTATGGCTACACCTTC. Protein sequence: CASSLDRGNYGYTF. V is TRBV7-9 and J is TRBJ1-2; 7 bases fit TRBD1. CDR3 length equals 14 residues. The germline CDR1 and CDR2 sequences are SEHNR and FQNEAQ (reference sequence). V lost 1 base and J lost 2; bases outside the gene matches: 1.

The chain uses TRBV2 and TRBJ1-1; 8 bases map to TRBD1. Germline V CDR1 and CDR2: SNHLY, FYNNEI. The trim removed 2 bases at V and 2 bases at J, leaving 4 bases unmatched. The CDR3 runs 15 residues. The CDR3 loop is CASSEQGAINTEAFF. The CDR3 DNA reads TGTGCCAGCAGTGAACAGGGGGCGATCAACACTGAAGCTTTCTTT. The variable domain in full, completed from reference TRBV2 and TRBJ1-1, reads EPEVTQTPSHQVTQMGQEVILRCVPISNHLYFYWYRQILGQKVEFLVSFYNNEISEKSEIFDDQFSVERPDGSNFTLKIRSTKLEDSAMYFCASSEQGAINTEAFFGQGTRLTVV.

The V gene is TRBV6-4, the J gene TRBJ1-1; 9 bases match TRBD1. Germline CDR1 MRHNA, CDR2 SNTAGT. J gave up 4 bases and V 5 bases, and 8 bases lay outside the gene matches. The CDR3 is made up of 15 amino acids. For the CDR3, the DNA is TGTGCCAGCAGTCCCGGGACAGGGTTGGGCACTGAAGCTTTCTTT. Amino acids: CASSPGTGLGTEAFF.

This clone appeared a single time. V gene TRBV7-9 combines with J gene TRBJ2-3; 7 positions match TRBD1. CDR3 length: 16 amino acids. Germline values: CDR1 SEHNR, CDR2 FQNEAQ (reference sequence). V lost 4 bases, J lost 0 bases, and 7 bases stayed unmatched. CDR3 amino acids: CASSSPKGQSTDTQYF. CDR3 sequence (DNA): TGTGCCAGCAGCTCGCCGAAGGGACAGAGCACAGATACGCAGTATTTT.

This clone was detected a few times. The V gene is TRBV4-1, the J gene TRBJ2-2, with D unclear. The length of the CDR3 is 14 residues. V lost 3 bases and J 6 bases, leaving 11 bases between the germline ends. Per germline, CDR1 MGHRA and CDR2 YSYEKL. CDR3 nucleotide sequence: TGCGCCAGCAGCCACAACGATGGTGCCGGGGAGCTGTTTTTT. Protein: CASSHNDGAGELFF.

The chain combines TRBV9 with TRBJ1-1, with a possible D match to TRBD1 (6 bases). The CDR3 has 14 residues. Germline CDR1 SGDLS, CDR2 YYNGEE. Trimming shortened V by 0 bases and J by 4 bases, and 10 bases separated the two germline ends. The DNA for the CDR3 is TGTGCCAGCAGCGTAGCAGGGGAGGGCACTGAAGCTTTCTTT. Its translation is CASSVAGEGTEAFF. Variable domain in full (rest from reference TRBV9 and TRBJ1-1): DSGVTQTPKHLITATGQRVTLRCSPRSGDLSVYWYQQSLDQGLQFLIQYYNGEERAKGNILERFSAQQFPDLHSELNLSSLELGDSALYFCASSVAGEGTEAFFGQGTRLTVV.

The V gene is TRBV27, the J gene TRBJ2-3; D gene uncertain. This CDR3 region has 14 residues. The germline V gene encodes CDR1 MNHEY and CDR2 SMNVEV (reference sequence). V gave up 8 bases and J gave up 6 bases, with 18 bases separating them. In DNA form, the CDR3 reads TGTGCCAGCCGGAGAAAGTTAGGTGGGGATACGCAGTATTTT. Protein product: CASRRKLGGDTQYF.

V gene TRBV19 combines with J gene TRBJ2-5, with 9 bases that match TRBD1. Germline CDR1 LNHDA, CDR2 SQIVND (reference sequence). The CDR3 has 15 amino acids. After removal of 5 bases from V and 5 bases from J, the junction contained 9 bases not matched to a gene. For the CDR3, the DNA is TGTGCCAGTAGTCCCCGGACAGGGGATAGGGAGACCCAGTACTTC. It encodes CASSPRTGDRETQYF.

The V gene is TRBV5-4, the J gene TRBJ1-4, with 7 bases lining up with TRBD1. The V and J ends lost 4 bases and 5 bases, in that order; junction bases with no gene match: 8. This CDR3 has 15 amino acids. Per the germline V gene, CDR1 is SGHNT and CDR2 is YYREEE (reference sequence). This CDR3 reads CASSARDSLNEKLFF. The DNA for the CDR3 is TGTGCCAGCAGCGCGCGGGACAGCTTAAATGAAAAACTGTTTTTT.

V usage is TRBV5-4 and J usage is TRBJ1-4; D unclear. The CDR3 contains 15 residues. V dropped 2 bases and J dropped 5 bases, with 13 bases sitting between them. Germline CDR1 and CDR2: SGHNT and YYREEE (reference sequence). Here the CDR3 reads CASSFNPTGNEKLFF. CDR3 sequence (DNA): TGTGCCAGCAGCTTCAATCCAACCGGGAATGAAAAACTGTTTTTT. Based on the CDR3 plus reference TRBV5-4 and TRBJ1-4, the full variable domain is ETGVTQSPTHLIKTRGQQVTLRCSSQSGHNTVSWYQQALGQGPQFIFQYYREEENGRGNFPPRFSGLQFPNYSSELNVNALELDDSALYLCASSFNPTGNEKLFFGSGTQLSVL.

J is TRBJ1-6 and V is TRBV24-1, with D maybe TRBD1 (5 bases). Trimming cost V 5 bases and J 7 bases, with 5 bases left between them. Per germline, CDR1 KGHDR and CDR2 SFDVKD. This CDR3 comprises 12 residues. The CDR3 DNA reads as TGTGCCACCAGTGCAGGGAATTCACCCCTCCACTTT. It yields the protein CATSAGNSPLHF.

The J gene is TRBJ1-1, the V gene TRBV7-2; tentative D call: TRBD1 (6 bases). Germline values: CDR1 SGHTA, CDR2 FQGNSA. Trimming took off 5 bases at V and 1 base at J, with 14 bases between the two ends. The CDR3 has 15 amino acids. Here the CDR3 DNA reads TGTGCCAGCAGCGTACAGGGAGGGGCGAACACTGAAGCTTTCTTT. It specifies CASSVQGGANTEAFF.

The CDR3 DNA reads as TGCAGCGTGAACCAGGGGCATAGTGAAAAACTGTTTTTT. Protein: CSVNQGHSEKLFF. V and J are TRBV29-1 and TRBJ1-4; possible D gene TRBD1, 6 bases. The V end lost 6 bases, the J end lost 7 bases, and 15 bases lay between the germline ends. CDR3 length equals 13 residues. Germline V lookup: CDR1 SQVTM, CDR2 ANQGSEA.

The V call is TRBV28, the J call TRBJ1-2, with 8 bases lining up with TRBD1. The CDR3 covers 15 residues. The V gene's germline CDR1 is MDHEN and CDR2 SYDVKM. The junction had 6 bases not matched to a gene; V was cut back by 2 bases and J by 4 bases. CDR3 sequence (DNA): TGTGCCAGCAGTTTACCAGACAGGGGCGGCTATGGCTACACCTTC. This encodes CASSLPDRGGYGYTF.